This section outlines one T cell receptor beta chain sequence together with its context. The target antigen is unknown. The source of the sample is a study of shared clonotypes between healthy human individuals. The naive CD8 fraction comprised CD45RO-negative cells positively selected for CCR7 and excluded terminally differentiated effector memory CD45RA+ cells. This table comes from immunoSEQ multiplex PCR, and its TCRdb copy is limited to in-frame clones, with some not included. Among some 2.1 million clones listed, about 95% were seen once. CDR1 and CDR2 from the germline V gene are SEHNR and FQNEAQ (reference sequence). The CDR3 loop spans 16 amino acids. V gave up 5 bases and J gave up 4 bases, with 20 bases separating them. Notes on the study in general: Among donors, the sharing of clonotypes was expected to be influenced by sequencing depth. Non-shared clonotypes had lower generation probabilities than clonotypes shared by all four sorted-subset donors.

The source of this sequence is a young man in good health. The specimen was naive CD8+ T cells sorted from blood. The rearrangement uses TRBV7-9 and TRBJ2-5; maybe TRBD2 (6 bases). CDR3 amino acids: CASSRNRGDSIETQYF. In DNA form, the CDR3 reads TGTGCCAGCAGCCGCAATCGCGGGGATAGCATAGAGACCCAGTACTTC.